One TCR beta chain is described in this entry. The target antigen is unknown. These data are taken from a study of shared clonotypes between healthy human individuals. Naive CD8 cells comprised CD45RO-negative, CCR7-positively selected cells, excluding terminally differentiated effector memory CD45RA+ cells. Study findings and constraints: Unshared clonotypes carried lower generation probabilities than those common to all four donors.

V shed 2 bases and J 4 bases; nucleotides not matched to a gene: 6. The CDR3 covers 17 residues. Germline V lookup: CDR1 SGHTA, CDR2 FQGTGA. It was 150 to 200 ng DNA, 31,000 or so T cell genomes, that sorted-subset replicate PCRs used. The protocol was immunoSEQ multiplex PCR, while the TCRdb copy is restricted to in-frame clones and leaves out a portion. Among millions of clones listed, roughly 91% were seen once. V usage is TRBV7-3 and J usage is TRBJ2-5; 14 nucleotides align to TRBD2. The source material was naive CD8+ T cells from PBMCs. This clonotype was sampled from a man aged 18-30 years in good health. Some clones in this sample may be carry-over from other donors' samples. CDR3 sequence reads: CASSLPGLAGDGETQYF. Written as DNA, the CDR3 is TGTGCCAGCAGCTTACCGGGACTAGCGGGAGATGGAGAGACCCAGTACTTC.